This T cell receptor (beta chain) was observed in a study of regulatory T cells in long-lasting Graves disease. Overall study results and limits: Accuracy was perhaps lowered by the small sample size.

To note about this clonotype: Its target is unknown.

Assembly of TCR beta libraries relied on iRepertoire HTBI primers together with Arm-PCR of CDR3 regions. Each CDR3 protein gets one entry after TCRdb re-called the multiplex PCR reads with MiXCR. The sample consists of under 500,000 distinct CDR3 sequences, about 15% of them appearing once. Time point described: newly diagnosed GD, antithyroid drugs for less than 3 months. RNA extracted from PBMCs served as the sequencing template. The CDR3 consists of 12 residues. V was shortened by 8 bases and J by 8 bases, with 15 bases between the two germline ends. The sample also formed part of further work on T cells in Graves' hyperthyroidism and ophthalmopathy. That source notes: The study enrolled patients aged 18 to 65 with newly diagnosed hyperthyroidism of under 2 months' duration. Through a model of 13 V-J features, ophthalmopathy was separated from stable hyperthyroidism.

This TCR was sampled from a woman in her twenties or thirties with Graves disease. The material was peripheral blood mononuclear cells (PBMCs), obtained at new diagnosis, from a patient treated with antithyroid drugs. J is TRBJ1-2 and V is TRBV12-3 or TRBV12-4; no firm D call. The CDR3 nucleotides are TGTGCCAGCGCAAAGGACCGCTCGGGCTACACCTTC. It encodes CASAKDRSGYTF.